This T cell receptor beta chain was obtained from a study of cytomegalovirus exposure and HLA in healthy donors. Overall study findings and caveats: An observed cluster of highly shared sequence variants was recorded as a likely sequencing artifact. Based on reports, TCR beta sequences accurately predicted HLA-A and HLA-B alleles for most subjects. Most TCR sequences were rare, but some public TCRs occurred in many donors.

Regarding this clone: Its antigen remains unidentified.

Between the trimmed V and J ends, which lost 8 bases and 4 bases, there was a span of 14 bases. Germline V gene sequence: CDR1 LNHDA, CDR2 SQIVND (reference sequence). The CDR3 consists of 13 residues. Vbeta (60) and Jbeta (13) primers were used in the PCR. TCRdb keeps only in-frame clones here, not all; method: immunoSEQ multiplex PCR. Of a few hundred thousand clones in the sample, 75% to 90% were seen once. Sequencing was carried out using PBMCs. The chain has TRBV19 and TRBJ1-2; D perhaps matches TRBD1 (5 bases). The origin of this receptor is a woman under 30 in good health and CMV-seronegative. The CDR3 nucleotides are TGTGCCAGTTCCCTCGGCGGGGCCTATGGCTACACCTTC. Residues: CASSLGGAYGYTF.